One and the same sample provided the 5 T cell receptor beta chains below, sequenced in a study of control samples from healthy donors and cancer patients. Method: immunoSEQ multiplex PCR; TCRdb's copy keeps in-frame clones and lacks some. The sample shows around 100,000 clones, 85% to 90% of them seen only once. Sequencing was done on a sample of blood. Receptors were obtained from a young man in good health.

The DNA for the CDR3 is TGTGCCAGCAGCCAATACGTAGCGGGCGGAGAGACCCAGTACTTC. Amino acids: CASSQYVAGGETQYF. The chain joins TRBV4-2 to TRBJ2-5; TRBD2 matches 7 bases. The CDR3 contains 15 residues. V was clipped by 2 bases and J by 4 bases; unmatched bases: 7. Looked up from germline, CDR1 is LGHNA and CDR2 is YNFKEQ.

The CDR3 loop is CASSPWSGLAGVTVSDTQYF. CDR3 coding DNA: TGTGCCAGCTCCCCTTGGTCGGGACTAGCGGGAGTCACGGTTTCGGATACGCAGTATTTT. The V and J genes are TRBV13 and TRBJ2-3; 14 bases align to TRBD2. With 8 bases clipped from V and 6 bases from J, the junction kept 22 bases outside the gene matches. This CDR3 is built from 20 residues. Germline-derived CDR1 and CDR2 are PRHDT and FYEKMQ (reference sequence). Based on the CDR3 plus reference TRBV13 and TRBJ2-3, the full variable domain is AAGVIQSPRHLIKEKRETATLKCYPIPRHDTVYWYQQGPGQDPQFLISFYEKMQSDKGSIPDRFSAQQFSDYHSELNMSSLELGDSALYFCASSPWSGLAGVTVSDTQYFGPGTRLTVL.

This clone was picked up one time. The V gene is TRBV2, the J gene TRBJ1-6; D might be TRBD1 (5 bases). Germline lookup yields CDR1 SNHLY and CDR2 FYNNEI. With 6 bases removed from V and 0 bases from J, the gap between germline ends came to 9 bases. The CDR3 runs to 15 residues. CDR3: CASRGGGSYNSPLHF. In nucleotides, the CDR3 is TGTGCCAGCAGGGGGGGTGGCTCCTATAATTCACCCCTCCACTTT.

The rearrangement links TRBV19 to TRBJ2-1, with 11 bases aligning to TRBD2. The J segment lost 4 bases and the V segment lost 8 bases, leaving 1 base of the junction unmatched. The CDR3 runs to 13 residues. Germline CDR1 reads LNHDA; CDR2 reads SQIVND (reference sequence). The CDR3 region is CASGTSGYNEQFF. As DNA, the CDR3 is TGTGCCAGTGGGACTAGCGGATACAATGAGCAGTTCTTC.

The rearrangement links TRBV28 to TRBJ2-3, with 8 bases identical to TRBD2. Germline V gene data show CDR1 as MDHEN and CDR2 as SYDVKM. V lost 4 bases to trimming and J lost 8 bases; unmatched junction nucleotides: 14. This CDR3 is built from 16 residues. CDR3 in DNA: TGTGCCAGCAGTTCCCACTTAGGGGTAGCGGGACTTACGCAGTATTTT. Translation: CASSSHLGVAGLTQYF. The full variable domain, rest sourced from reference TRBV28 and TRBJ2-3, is DVKVTQSSRYLVKRTGEKVFLECVQDMDHENMFWYRQDPGLGLRLIYFSYDVKMKEKGDIPEGYSVSREKKERFSLILESASTNQTSMYLCASSSHLGVAGLTQYFGPGTRLTVL.